Listed below are T cell receptor beta chains from one sample, sequenced in a study of cytomegalovirus exposure and HLA in healthy donors. Libraries were prepared by immunoSEQ multiplex PCR; TCRdb keeps only in-frame clonotypes and omits some of them. The table has roughly 120,000 clones, approximately 78% seen once. The specimen sequenced was PBMCs. The receptors shown here come from a woman between 35 and 50 years old in good health and CMV-seropositive. The conserved cysteine and the conserved F or W are not part of the CDR3 here. The order of the fields is V gene, J gene, clone size, CDR3 protein. Size is omitted from some rows. Given values are once, few, many or a class for expanded clones.

>TRBV9|TRBJ2-5|-
ASSVGGGALRETQY
>TRBV4-3|TRBJ2-7|-
ASSSWDRGDYEQY
>TRBV25-1|TRBJ1-5|-
ASRDREGQPQH
>TRBV7-2|TRBJ2-4|-
ASSPRRGGAGGGKNIQY
>TRBV6-1|TRBJ2-2|-
ASRLQGTGELF
>TRBV4-1|TRBJ1-1|few
ASSRTTANTEAF
>TRBV11-2|TRBJ1-1|-
ASSSTGPEAF
>TRBV27|TRBJ1-2|-
ASSPQGLNGYT
>TRBV18|TRBJ1-2|-
ASSPSLAGNYGYT
>TRBV10-3|TRBJ2-3|few
AISFQRGGTNTDTQY
>TRBV10-3|TRBJ2-3|-
AIKGNDGGHTDTQY
>TRBV27|TRBJ1-1|-
ASSMGQPNTEAF
>TRBV11-1|TRBJ1-2|-
ASSFDRQGAYGYT
>TRBV5-4|TRBJ1-1|-
ASRTTPNTEAF
>TRBV19|TRBJ2-1|-
ASSIVPGQEQF
>TRBV19|TRBJ1-2|-
ASSLTEFYGYT
>TRBV11-3|TRBJ2-5|-
ASSLGGSKETQY
>TRBV7-2|TRBJ2-2|-
ASSIRTGLAGELF
>TRBV13|TRBJ2-7|once
ASSWGSGGSSYEQY
>TRBV7-2|TRBJ2-7|-
ASSLRASYEQY
>TRBV7-2|TRBJ2-3|-
ASSYNPGLAGGDTQY
>TRBV5-4|TRBJ2-3|-
ASSLPGRGDTQY
>TRBV5-1|TRBJ1-1|-
ASSLSPNTEAF
>TRBV6-5|TRBJ2-5|once
ASSYGAGGPQY
>TRBV4-3|TRBJ1-6|-
ASSQDSAGHNSPLH
>TRBV5-1|TRBJ1-1|-
ASSPGGRTEAF
>TRBV5-1|TRBJ1-1|few
ASSAADRGSTEAF
>TRBV15|TRBJ1-2|once
ATSRGQGSYGYT
>TRBV25-1|TRBJ1-1|-
ASRGGRHTEAF
>TRBV11-1|TRBJ2-1|once
ASSPNRGSSYNEQF
>TRBV4-1|TRBJ1-3|once
ASSQVRAYGNTIY
>TRBV18|TRBJ1-5|-
ASSQQGKNQPQH
>TRBV29-1|TRBJ1-2|-
SVGGTGGYT
>TRBV5-1|TRBJ1-3|once
ASSLATGGNTIY
>TRBV7-6|TRBJ2-1|-
ASSLAQAHNEQF
>TRBV18|TRBJ1-1|-
ASSPGQGVEAF
>TRBV5-1|TRBJ1-1|once
ASSRGQGRGTEAF
>TRBV27|TRBJ1-4|-
ASGRGSGEKLF
>TRBV7-2|TRBJ1-5|once
ASSFNNQPQH
>TRBV5-4|TRBJ2-7|-
ASSPGTSGPISYEQY
>TRBV18|TRBJ2-5|-
ASSPGLDQETQY
>TRBV5-4|TRBJ2-7|-
ASSSHETPIPYEQY
>TRBV5-1|TRBJ1-4|-
ASSLAGGEKLF
>TRBV5-1|TRBJ1-1|-
ASSLRTGSTEAF
>TRBV5-1|TRBJ1-1|once
ASSGTGFGTEAF
>TRBV6-5|TRBJ1-1|-
ASSTPRRNTEAF
>TRBV7-9|TRBJ2-7|-
ASSLVQGTYEQY
>TRBV7-2|TRBJ2-1|-
ASSFRGLVRDEQF
>TRBV2|TRBJ2-5|-
ASSSGTGETQY
>TRBV4-1|TRBJ1-2|-
ASSQEARVGGGYT